The subject of this entry is one TCR beta chain. Its antigen remains undetermined. No base quality values were provided; no much bigger clone lies one nucleotide off. This sample was included in a study of blood T cell repertoires in COVID-19 (dated by TCRdb to the early 2020s). Concerning the study at large: The collaborator samples originated in the United States, Italy and Spain and spanned the acute and convalescent phases of COVID-19. A de-identified subject ID, COVID-19 status, age in years and sex were almost always included in the sample metadata. The material from the prospective study consisted of cDNA or gDNA derived from T cells, B-cell-depleted T cells, or PBMCs. Samples came from the ongoing ImmuneRACE study (first 160 participants) plus 1,254 subjects from 6 global collaborators. HLA class I and class II types, where available, came from metadata supplied by the sample provider rather than from assay-based typing. The dataset comprised deeply sampled blood TCRbeta repertoires from subjects exposed to, actively infected with, or recovered from COVID-19. The repertoires were released in a freely available public database intended as a resource for research on the immune response to SARS-CoV-2. Study-wide conclusions, independent of this receptor: The amount of clinical and demographic metadata varied by source and participant and was provided uncurated.

TCRbeta CDR3 regions were amplified from genomic DNA by means of the immunoSEQ Assay, a bias-controlled multiplex PCR. The authors processed their data as follows. The number of nucleated cells in each sample was estimated by amplification of reference gene primers within the assay. Sequence reads were collapsed and filtered to measure the absolute abundance of every unique TCRbeta CDR3 rearrangement. Productive Simpson clonality was computed per sample as the square root of Simpson's diversity index over productive rearrangements. TCRdb stores this immuneACCESS table with in-frame sequences only. Part of the clones is absent; in the studies checked, under half of the shortfall reflects unresolved V genes, and no reason is known for the rest. The V and J calls and clone size come from that table; D and trimming were worked out from the DNA. The sample table lists tens of thousands of clones, nearly 90% of them with a count of one. The ten top clones hold about 2.6% of the sample.

Each collaborating institution followed its own protocols to collect whole blood in K2EDTA tubes. For TCRbeta analysis, collaborators shipped samples as frozen whole blood, isolated PBMCs, or DNA extracted from either of those sample types. The receptor was isolated from a middle-aged man with active COVID-19. The sample was peripheral blood.

The CDR3 reads CASSYQENTEAFF. At the DNA level, the sequence is TGTGCCAGCAGTTATCAGGAGAACACTGAAGCTTTCTTT. The chain joins TRBV7-9 to TRBJ1-1; no D gene call is confident. Spanning cysteine to phenylalanine, the CDR3 consists of 13 amino acids. The sequence is cut down to CDR3 DNA, 39 bases in frame from base 1. CDR1 SEHNR and CDR2 FQNEAQ were looked up in the germline V gene (reference sequence). V loses 6 bases, J loses 1 base, and the germline ends lie 9 bases apart.